This record looks at one T cell receptor (beta chain) sequence and its context. The sample comes from a study of beta chain features in type 1 diabetes. The germline V and J ends were trimmed by 0 bases and 1 base, with 9 bases remaining between them. Germline-derived CDR1 and CDR2 are MNHNY and SVGAGI (reference sequence). This CDR3 has 15 amino acids. The investigators reverse transcribed all of the isolated RNA, so they sequenced expressed TCRB transcripts. Method: immunoSEQ multiplex PCR; TCRdb's copy keeps in-frame clones and lacks some. The sample shows 150,000 to 200,000 clones, approximately 9.1% of them seen only once.

Sequences were obtained from central memory CD4+ T cells from blood. The rearrangement joins TRBV6-6 to TRBJ1-2, with D possibly matching TRBD1 (5 bases). This clonotype originated in a woman between 18 and 30 years old in good health. For the CDR3, the DNA is TGTGCCAGCAGTTACTCACGGGGGGTTAACTATGGCTACACCTTC. This translates into CASSYSRGVNYGYTF.